Listed here are 3 T cell receptor beta chains from one sample, sequenced in a study of response to subunit inactivated influenza vaccine. TCRdb redid the calling of the RT-PCR reads with MiXCR, one entry per CDR3 protein. Of about 700,000 distinct CDR3 sequences in the sample, about 14% are singletons; the top ten hold around 7.3%. The material was PBMCs from blood, obtained 14 to 15 days before vaccination. These receptors were taken from a man in his fifties or sixties who received an inactivated influenza vaccine.

The genes are TRBV10-3 and TRBJ1-6; TRBD1 aligns across 7 bases. The germline V gene encodes CDR1 ENHRY and CDR2 SYGVKD. CDR3 length: 16 residues. The trim removed 6 bases at V and 5 bases at J, leaving 10 bases unmatched. The CDR3 loop is CAIRKKTGTDNSPLHF. In nucleotides, the CDR3 is TGTGCCATCAGGAAAAAGACCGGGACAGATAATTCACCCCTCCACTTT.

This clonotype was counted only a few times. The chain employs TRBV6-1 and TRBJ1-4; 7 bases line up with TRBD1. This CDR3 is 16 amino acids long. The V gene end was trimmed by 5 bases and the J gene end by 7 bases; junction bases not matched to a gene: 13. Germline CDR1 MNHNS, CDR2 SASEGT. The CDR3 protein is CASSLNGGTVLEKLFF. DNA of the CDR3: TGTGCCAGCAGTCTTAACGGGGGGACAGTCCTTGAAAAACTGTTTTTT.

The rearrangement links TRBV5-1 to TRBJ2-5, with 11 bases lining up with TRBD1. Looked up from germline, CDR1 is SGHRS and CDR2 is YFSETQ. The CDR3 has 16 residues. J was trimmed by 5 bases and V by 1 base; bases with no gene match: 7. The CDR3 loop is CASSLFRTGGGETQYF. DNA of the CDR3: TGCGCCAGCAGCTTGTTTCGGACAGGGGGCGGCGAGACCCAGTACTTC.